This TCR beta chain stems from a study of T-cell reconstitution after alpha-beta-depleted transplantation in children. This CDR3 is built from 13 residues. Trimming took off 8 bases at V and 2 bases at J, with 11 bases between the two ends. In germline, CDR1 is SNHLY, CDR2 FYNNEI. For TCRbeta, the library was prepared with unique molecular identifiers. TCRdb redid the calling of the PCR reads with MiXCR, one entry per CDR3 protein. The data show about 90,000 distinct CDR3 sequences, roughly a sixth seen once. The chain combines TRBV2 with TRBJ2-3, with D hard to call. The sequenced sample was PBMCs, mostly from graft donor cells, obtained 180 days after TCRalphabeta/CD19-depleted stem cell transplant. This TCR was recovered from a male patient aged 2-10 years who had a stem cell transplant for acute lymphoblastic leukemia, so the T cells may come from the graft donor. CDR3 residues: CASGAEYTDTQYF. In nucleotides, the CDR3 is TGTGCCAGCGGTGCGGAGTACACAGATACGCAGTATTTT.